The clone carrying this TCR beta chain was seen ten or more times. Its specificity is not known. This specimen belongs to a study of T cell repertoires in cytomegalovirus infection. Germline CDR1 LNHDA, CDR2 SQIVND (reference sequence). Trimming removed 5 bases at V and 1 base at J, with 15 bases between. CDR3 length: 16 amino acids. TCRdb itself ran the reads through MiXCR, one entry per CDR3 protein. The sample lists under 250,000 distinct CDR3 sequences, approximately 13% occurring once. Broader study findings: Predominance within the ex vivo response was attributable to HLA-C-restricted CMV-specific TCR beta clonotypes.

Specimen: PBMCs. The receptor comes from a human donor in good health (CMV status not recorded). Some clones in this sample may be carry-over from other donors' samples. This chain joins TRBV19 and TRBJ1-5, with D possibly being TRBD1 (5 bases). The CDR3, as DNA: TGTGCCAGTAGTCTCCGGGATGCAGGGAGCAATCAGCCCCAGCATTTT. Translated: CASSLRDAGSNQPQHF. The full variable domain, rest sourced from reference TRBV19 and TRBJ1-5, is DGGITQSPKYLFRKEGQNVTLSCEQNLNHDAMYWYRQDPGQGLRLIYYSQIVNDFQKGDIAEGYSVSREKKESFPLTVTSAQKNPTAFYLCASSLRDAGSNQPQHFGDGTRLSIL.